This is a list of T cell receptor beta chains from one sample in a study of blood T cell repertoires in COVID-19. The method was immunoSEQ multiplex PCR; TCRdb's version includes in-frame clones alone and lacks a portion of them. The sample has approximately 140,000 clones; around 89% are singletons. The sequenced sample was peripheral blood. Receptor source: a human donor with COVID-19, enrolled during active disease. The donor label of this sample is uncertain. Both conserved end residues are part of each CDR3. A D gene is named only where the DNA matches it firmly.

TRBJ1-5,TRBV5-8,NA,TGTGCCAGCAGCTTGGAGCGCAATCAGCCCCAGCATTTT,CASSLERNQPQHF
TRBJ1-2,TRBV6-5,TRBD1,TGTGCCAGCAGGGGACAGGGGAGTTATGGCTACACCTTC,CASRGQGSYGYTF
TRBJ1-1,TRBV9,NA,TGTGCCAGCAGCGTAGGACCGGGATTGAACACTGAAGCTTTCTTT,CASSVGPGLNTEAFF
TRBJ2-7,TRBV14,NA,TGTGCCAGCAGCCAAGCCCCCTTTCGAAAGGACTCTTCCTACGAGCAGTACTTC,CASSQAPFRKDSSYEQYF
TRBJ1-4,TRBV6-5,NA,TGTGCCAGCAAGCCCGGGACACTGAATGAAAAACTGTTTTTT,CASKPGTLNEKLFF
TRBJ2-3,TRBV4-2,NA,TGTGCCAGCAGCCAAGATGGGAGTCGAGAAGATACGCAGTATTTT,CASSQDGSREDTQYF
TRBJ2-3,TRBV5-1,NA,TGCGCCAGCAGCGAAGGGGGCACAGATACGCAGTATTTT,CASSEGGTDTQYF
TRBJ2-7,TRBV3-1/TRBV3-2,NA,TGTGCCAGCAGTCAGGTCTCTGGGTTTCACCACGAGCAGTACTTC,CASSQVSGFHHEQYF
TRBJ1-2,TRBV20-1,NA,TGCAGTGCTCGGACTGTCTATGGCTACACCTTC,CSARTVYGYTF
TRBJ1-1,TRBV19,NA,TGTGCCAGTACTCCATACAGGGTTAAAACTGAAGCTTTCTTT,CASTPYRVKTEAFF
TRBJ2-1,TRBV7-9,NA,TGTGCCAGCAGCTTAGAATCGCGGGGTATCAATGAGCAGTTCTTC,CASSLESRGINEQFF
TRBJ1-1,TRBV6-5,NA,TGTGCCAGCAGTTACTCTTATTCGAACACTGAAGCTTTCTTT,CASSYSYSNTEAFF
TRBJ1-4,TRBV4-2,NA,TGTGCCAGCAGCCAAGATTCGATGCAGGGCAGAAAACTGTTTTTT,CASSQDSMQGRKLFF
TRBJ1-1,TRBV28,NA,TGTGCCAGCAGTTTAGCGGAAACTGAAGCTTTCTTT,CASSLAETEAFF
TRBJ1-6,TRBV3-1/TRBV3-2,TRBD1,TGTGCCAGCAGCCGCGACAGGGGAGATAATTCACCCCTCCACTTT,CASSRDRGDNSPLHF
TRBJ2-1,TRBV7-9,NA,TGTGCCAGCTTCCGCACGGGGGCAGGGGGTGGCGATGAGCAGTTCTTC,CASFRTGAGGGDEQFF
TRBJ1-2,TRBV16,TRBD1,TGTGCCAGCAGCCAATCGGGGACAGGGTATGGCTACACCTTC,CASSQSGTGYGYTF
TRBJ2-1,TRBV7-3,NA,TGTGCCAGCAGCTTTCAGGGGATCTACAATGAGCAGTTCTTC,CASSFQGIYNEQFF